The clone carrying this T cell receptor (beta chain) was seen only once. As handled by the study authors: Reference gene primer amplification yielded estimated nucleated cell counts. This table comes from immunoSEQ multiplex PCR, and its TCRdb copy is limited to in-frame clones, with some not included. V and J calls and clone size follow that table, whereas D and trimming were derived from the DNA. The sample contains about 180,000 clones, around nine tenths of which appear only once. The V segment lost 5 bases and the J segment 4 bases; nucleotides outside the gene matches: 5. Germline CDR1 and CDR2: SGHRS and YFSETQ. The CDR3 length is 13 residues. The sample originates from a study of blood T cell repertoires in COVID-19. Study summary: PBMCs, B-cell-depleted T cells, or T cells provided the cDNA or gDNA that made up the material.

The material sequenced was peripheral blood. The receptor's source is a man aged 60-69 years with COVID-19, enrolled during active disease. The J gene is TRBJ2-7, the V gene TRBV5-1, with 8 positions matching TRBD1. The CDR3 sequence is CASSRDRGYEQYF. The CDR3 coding sequence is TGCGCCAGCAGTCGAGACAGGGGTTACGAGCAGTACTTC.